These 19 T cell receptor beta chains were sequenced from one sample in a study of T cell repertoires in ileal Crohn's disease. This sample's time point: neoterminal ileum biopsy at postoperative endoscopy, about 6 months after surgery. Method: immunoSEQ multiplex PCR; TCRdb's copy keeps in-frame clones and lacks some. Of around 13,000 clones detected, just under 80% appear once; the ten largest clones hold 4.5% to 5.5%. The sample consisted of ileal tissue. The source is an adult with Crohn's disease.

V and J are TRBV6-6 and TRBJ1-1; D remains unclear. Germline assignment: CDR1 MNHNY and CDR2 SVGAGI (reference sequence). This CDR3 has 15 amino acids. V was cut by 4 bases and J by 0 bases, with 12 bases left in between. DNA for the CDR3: TGTGCCAGCAGTTCCGGGAGCCGGGTGAACACTGAAGCTTTCTTT. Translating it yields CASSSGSRVNTEAFF.

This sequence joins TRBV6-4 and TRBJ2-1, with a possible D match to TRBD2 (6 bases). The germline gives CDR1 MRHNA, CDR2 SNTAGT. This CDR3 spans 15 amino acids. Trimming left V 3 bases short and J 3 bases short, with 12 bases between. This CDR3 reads CASSEDGSYYNEQFF. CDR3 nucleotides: TGTGCCAGCAGTGAAGACGGGAGCTACTACAATGAGCAGTTCTTC.

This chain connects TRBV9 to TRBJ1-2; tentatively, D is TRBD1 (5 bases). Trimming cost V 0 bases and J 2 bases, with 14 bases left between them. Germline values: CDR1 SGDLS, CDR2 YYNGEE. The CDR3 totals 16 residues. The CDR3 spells CASSVGGGALNYGYTF. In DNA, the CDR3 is TGTGCCAGCAGCGTAGGAGGAGGGGCCCTGAACTATGGCTACACCTTC.

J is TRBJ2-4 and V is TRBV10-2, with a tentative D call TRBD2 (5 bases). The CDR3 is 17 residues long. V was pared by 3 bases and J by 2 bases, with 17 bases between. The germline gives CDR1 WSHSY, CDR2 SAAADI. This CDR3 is CASSEIRTSGTKNIQYF. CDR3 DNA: TGCGCCAGCAGTGAAATCAGAACTAGTGGGACCAAAAACATTCAGTACTTC.

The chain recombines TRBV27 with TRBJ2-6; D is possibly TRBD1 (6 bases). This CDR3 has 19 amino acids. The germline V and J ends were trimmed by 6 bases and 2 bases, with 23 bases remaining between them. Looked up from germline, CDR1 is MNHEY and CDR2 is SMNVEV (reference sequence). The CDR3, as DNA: TGTGCCAGCAGGGGATATGTCCTCAGGGGAGATACTGGGGCCAACGTCCTGACTTTC. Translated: CASRGYVLRGDTGANVLTF.

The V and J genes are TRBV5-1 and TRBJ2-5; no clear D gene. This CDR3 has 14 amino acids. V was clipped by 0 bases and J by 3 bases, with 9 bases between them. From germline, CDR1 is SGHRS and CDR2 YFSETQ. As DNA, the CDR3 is TGCGCCAGCAGCTTGGTTGGGCAGGAAGAGACCCAGTACTTC. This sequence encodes CASSLVGQEETQYF.

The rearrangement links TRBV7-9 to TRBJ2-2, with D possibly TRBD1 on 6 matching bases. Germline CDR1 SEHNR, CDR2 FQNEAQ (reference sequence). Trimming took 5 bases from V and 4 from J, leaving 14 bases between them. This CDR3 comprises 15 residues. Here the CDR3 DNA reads TGTGCCAGCAGCGCCCACAGGGAAGGCACCGGGGAGCTGTTTTTT. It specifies CASSAHREGTGELFF.

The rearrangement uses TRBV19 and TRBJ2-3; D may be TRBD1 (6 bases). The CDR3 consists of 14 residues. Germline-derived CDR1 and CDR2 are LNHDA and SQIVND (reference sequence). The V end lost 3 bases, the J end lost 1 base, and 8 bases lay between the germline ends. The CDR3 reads CASSMAGGTDTQYF. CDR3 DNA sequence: TGTGCCAGTAGTATGGCAGGGGGCACAGATACGCAGTATTTT.

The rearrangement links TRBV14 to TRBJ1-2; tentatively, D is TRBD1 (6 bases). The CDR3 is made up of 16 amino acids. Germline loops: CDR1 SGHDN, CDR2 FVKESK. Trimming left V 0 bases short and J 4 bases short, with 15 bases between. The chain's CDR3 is CASSQDGRGRLYGYTF. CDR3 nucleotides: TGTGCCAGCAGCCAAGATGGGCGGGGGCGACTCTATGGCTACACCTTC.

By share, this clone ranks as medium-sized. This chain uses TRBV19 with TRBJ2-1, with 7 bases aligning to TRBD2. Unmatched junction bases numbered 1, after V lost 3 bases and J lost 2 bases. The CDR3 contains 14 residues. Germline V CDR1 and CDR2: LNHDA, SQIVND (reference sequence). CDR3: CASSIGGTYNEQFF. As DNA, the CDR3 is TGTGCCAGTAGTATCGGGGGGACCTACAATGAGCAGTTCTTC.

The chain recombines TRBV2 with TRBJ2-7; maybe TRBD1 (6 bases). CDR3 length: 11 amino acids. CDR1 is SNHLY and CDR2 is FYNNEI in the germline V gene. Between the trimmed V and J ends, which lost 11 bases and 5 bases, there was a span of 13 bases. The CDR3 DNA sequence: TGTGCCCCCAGGGGCTTCGACGAGCAGTACTTC. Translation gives CAPRGFDEQYF.

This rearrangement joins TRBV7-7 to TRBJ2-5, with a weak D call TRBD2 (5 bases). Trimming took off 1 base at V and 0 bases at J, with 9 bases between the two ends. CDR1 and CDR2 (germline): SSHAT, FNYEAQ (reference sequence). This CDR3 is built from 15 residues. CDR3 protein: CASSLGSGNQETQYF. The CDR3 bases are TGTGCCAGCAGCTTAGGAAGCGGCAACCAAGAGACCCAGTACTTC.

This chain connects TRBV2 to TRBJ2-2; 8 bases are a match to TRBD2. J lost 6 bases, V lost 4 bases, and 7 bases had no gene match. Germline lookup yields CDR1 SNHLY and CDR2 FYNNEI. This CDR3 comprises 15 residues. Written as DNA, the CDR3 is TGTGCCAGCAGTGCCAAGGGACTAGTAGCCGGGGAGCTGTTTTTT. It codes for CASSAKGLVAGELFF.

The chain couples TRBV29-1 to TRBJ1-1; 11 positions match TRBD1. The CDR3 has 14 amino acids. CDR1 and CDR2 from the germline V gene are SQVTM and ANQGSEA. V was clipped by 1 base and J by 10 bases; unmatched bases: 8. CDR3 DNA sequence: TGCAGCGTTGAAGGCAGGACAGGGGGCGCGGGAGCTTTCTTT. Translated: CSVEGRTGGAGAFF.

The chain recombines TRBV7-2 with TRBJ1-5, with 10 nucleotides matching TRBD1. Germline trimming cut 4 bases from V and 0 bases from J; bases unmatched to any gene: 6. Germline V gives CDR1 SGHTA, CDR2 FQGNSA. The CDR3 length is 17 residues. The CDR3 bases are TGTGCCAGCAGCTCAGACAGGGGGCCTTATAGCAATCAGCCCCAGCATTTT. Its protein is CASSSDRGPYSNQPQHF.

In DNA, the CDR3 is TGTGCCAGCAGCTTGTACGGGCGGGAACAAGAGACCCAGTACTTC. Its translation is CASSLYGREQETQYF. The rearrangement uses TRBV11-3 and TRBJ2-5; D possibly corresponds to TRBD2 (6 bases). Trimming pared 3 bases from V and 2 bases from J, leaving 13 bases between. Germline CDR1 is SGHNT and CDR2 is YENEEA. The CDR3 loop spans 15 amino acids. Complete variable domain (other parts from reference TRBV11-3 and TRBJ2-5): EAGVVQSPRYKIIEKKQPVAFWCNPISGHNTLYWYLQNLGQGPELLIRYENEEAVDDSQLPKDRFSAERLKGVDSTLKIQPAELGDSAVYLCASSLYGREQETQYFGPGTRLLVL.

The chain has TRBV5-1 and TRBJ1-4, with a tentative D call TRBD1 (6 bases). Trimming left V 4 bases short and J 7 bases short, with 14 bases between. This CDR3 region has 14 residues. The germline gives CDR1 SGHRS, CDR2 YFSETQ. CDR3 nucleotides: TGCGCCAGCAGCGTGGGGACAATCCGTGAAAAACTGTTTTTT. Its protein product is CASSVGTIREKLFF.

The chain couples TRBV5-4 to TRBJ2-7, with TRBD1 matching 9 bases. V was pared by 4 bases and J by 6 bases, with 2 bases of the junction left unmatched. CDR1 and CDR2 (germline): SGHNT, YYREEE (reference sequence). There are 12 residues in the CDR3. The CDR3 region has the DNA TGTGCCAGCAGCACGGACAGGGGCGAGCAGTACTTC. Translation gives CASSTDRGEQYF.

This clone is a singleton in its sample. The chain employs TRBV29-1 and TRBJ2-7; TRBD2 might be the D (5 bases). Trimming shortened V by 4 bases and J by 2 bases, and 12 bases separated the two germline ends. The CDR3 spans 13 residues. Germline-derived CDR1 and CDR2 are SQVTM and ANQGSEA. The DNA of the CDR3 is TGCAGCGTTGCGACGGGAAGTCCCTACGAGCAGTACTTC. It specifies CSVATGSPYEQYF.